These 6 T cell receptor beta chains came from one sample sequenced in a study of control samples from healthy donors and cancer patients. Repertoires were generated with immunoSEQ multiplex PCR, while TCRdb's copy carries only in-frame clones and drops some. The sample carries about 200,000 clones, roughly nine tenths recorded once. Sequencing was carried out using blood. The source of these receptors is a man aged 25 to 40 in good health.

This chain uses TRBV30 with TRBJ1-2, with D possibly matching TRBD1 (6 bases). Trimming removed 0 bases at V and 0 bases at J, with 11 bases between. The CDR3 sequence is 15 residues long. CDR1 is GTSNPN and CDR2 is SVGIG in the germline V gene (reference sequence). The DNA for the CDR3 is TGTGCCTGGAGTGTGCCCGGGACATCTAACTATGGCTACACCTTC. This gives the protein CAWSVPGTSNYGYTF.

The V and J genes are TRBV7-2 and TRBJ2-3, with D unclear. The CDR3 totals 13 residues. Germline-derived CDR1 and CDR2 are SGHTA and FQGNSA. Between the trimmed V and J ends, which lost 3 bases and 5 bases, there was a span of 9 bases. The CDR3 spells CASSFAGLDTQYF. CDR3 sequence (DNA): TGTGCCAGCAGCTTCGCCGGATTAGATACGCAGTATTTT.

The chain combines TRBV6-5 with TRBJ1-3; TRBD1 might be the D (5 bases). Deletions cut 6 bases from V and 0 bases from J, with 12 bases between. The CDR3 has 15 amino acids. Germline CDR1 reads MNHEY; CDR2 reads SVGAGI. The CDR3 spells CASRPDSYSGNTIYF. CDR3 nucleotides: TGTGCCAGCAGACCCGACAGTTACTCTGGAAACACCATATATTTT.

The chain combines TRBV5-1 with TRBJ1-2, with TRBD1 matching over 9 bases. This CDR3 has 14 residues. CDR1 and CDR2 from the germline V gene are SGHRS and YFSETQ. The ends lost 4 bases at V and 4 bases at J; junction bases unmatched: 5. CDR3 protein: CASSLLQGAYGYTF. CDR3 in DNA: TGCGCCAGCAGCCTCCTACAGGGGGCCTATGGCTACACCTTC.

The chain recombines TRBV27 with TRBJ1-1; D is undetermined. In germline, CDR1 is MNHEY, CDR2 SMNVEV (reference sequence). V lost 5 bases, J lost 0 bases, and 10 bases lay in between. The CDR3 totals 14 residues. CDR3 loop: CASSPGVMNTEAFF. In DNA form, the CDR3 reads TGTGCCAGCAGTCCCGGAGTGATGAACACTGAAGCTTTCTTT.

CDR3 bases: TGTGCCAGCAGCCCAAATCTCCTCAGTCCCGCCGGGGAGCTGTTTTTT. This codes for CASSPNLLSPAGELFF. V is TRBV14 and J is TRBJ2-2; D is ambiguous. There are 16 residues in the CDR3. V shed 4 bases and J shed 6 bases, with 18 bases lying between them. Germline V lookup: CDR1 SGHDN, CDR2 FVKESK.